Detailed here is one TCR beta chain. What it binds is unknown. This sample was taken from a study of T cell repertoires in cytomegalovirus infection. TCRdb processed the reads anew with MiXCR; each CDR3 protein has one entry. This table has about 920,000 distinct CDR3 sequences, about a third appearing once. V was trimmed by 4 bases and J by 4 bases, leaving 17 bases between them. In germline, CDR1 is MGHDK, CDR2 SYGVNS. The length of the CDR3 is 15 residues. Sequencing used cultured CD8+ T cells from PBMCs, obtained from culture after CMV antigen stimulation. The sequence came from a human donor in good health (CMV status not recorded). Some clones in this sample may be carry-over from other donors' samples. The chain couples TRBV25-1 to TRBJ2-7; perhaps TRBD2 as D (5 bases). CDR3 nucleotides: TGTGCCAGCAGTGGATATTCAGAGGGTCTTTACGAGCAGTACTTC. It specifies CASSGYSEGLYEQYF.